A selection of T cell receptor beta chains follows, all from one sample in a study of spatial heterogeneity in lung cancer. TCRdb itself ran the 5' RACE reads through MiXCR, one entry per CDR3 protein. The sample consists of almost 75,000 distinct CDR3 sequences, 13% of them appearing once. This material consisted of PBMCs, taken at surgery. The receptors were sampled from a male donor with early-stage non-small cell lung cancer. Each CDR3 is given with its conserved first and last residue. A D gene is named only where the DNA matches it firmly. Clone size is not always given. Where it is, it says once, few, many or a class for expanded clones.

TRBV6-9	many	TRBD1	TRBJ1-1	TGTGCCAGCAGTTTTCGGGACAGTCACACTGAAGCTTTCTTT	CASSFRDSHTEAFF
TRBV9	many	TRBD2	TRBJ2-1	TGTGCCAGCAGCGTAGGAAGCGGGAGGGCCAATGAGCAGTTCTTC	CASSVGSGRANEQFF
TRBV6-2/TRBV6-3	.	.	TRBJ2-3	TGTGCCAGCAGTTCTAGCACAGATACGCAGTATTTT	CASSSSTDTQYF
TRBV9	many	.	TRBJ1-3	TGTGCCAGCAGCGTAGATACAAGGGGCGCTGGAAACACCATATATTTT	CASSVDTRGAGNTIYF
TRBV5-1	many	.	TRBJ1-1	TGCGCCAGCAGCCCCCGGGCGGGGATGGGCACTGAAGCTTTCTTT	CASSPRAGMGTEAFF
TRBV19	.	TRBD2	TRBJ2-1	TGTGCCAGTAGGACCGGGACTAGCGGAGGGGATGAGCAGTTCTTC	CASRTGTSGGDEQFF
TRBV27	few	TRBD2	TRBJ2-1	TGTGCCAGCAGACACCTAGCGGTCGCAACCGCGGGCAATGAGCAGTTCTTC	CASRHLAVATAGNEQFF
TRBV11-2	many	TRBD2	TRBJ2-3	TGTGCCAGCAGCTTGACTAGCGGGGCAGATACGCAGTATTTT	CASSLTSGADTQYF
TRBV20-1	many	.	TRBJ2-1	TGCAGTGCTCAAAAGACCCCTGAGCAGTTCTTC	CSAQKTPEQFF
TRBV20-1	few	TRBD2	TRBJ2-1	TGCAGTGCTAGTGGGGGACTAGCGGGAGCTGAGCAGTTCTTC	CSASGGLAGAEQFF
TRBV5-1	.	.	TRBJ2-6	TGCGCCAGCAGCTTTTCATCCAGGCCGACCCCTGGATCTGGGGCCAACGTCCTGACTTTC	CASSFSSRPTPGSGANVLTF
TRBV11-2	.	.	TRBJ2-2	TGTGCCAGCAGCTTAGGTGTATTCGAATCGAGCGGGGAGCTGTTTTTT	CASSLGVFESSGELFF
TRBV6-5	.	.	TRBJ2-4	TGTGCCAGCAGTTACTCGGGACTACCAGGGGAGATTCAGTACTTC	CASSYSGLPGEIQYF
TRBV2	few	.	TRBJ1-1	TGTGCCAGCAGTGAAGGGGGAGGGTACACTGAAGCTTTCTTT	CASSEGGGYTEAFF
TRBV4-3	.	TRBD2	TRBJ2-1	TGCGCCAGCAGCCTTGTTGGACTAGCGGGAACTTCCAATGAGCAGTTCTTC	CASSLVGLAGTSNEQFF
TRBV9	medium-sized	TRBD1	TRBJ2-1	TGTGCCAGTCGCCCCCGGGACAGCAATGAGCAGTTCTTC	CASRPRDSNEQFF
TRBV7-9	.	.	TRBJ2-1	TGTGCCAGCAGCTTCCTCCTTGGCCTTGACAATGAGCAGTTCTTC	CASSFLLGLDNEQFF
TRBV29-1	many	.	TRBJ2-7	TGCAGCGTTGGGACAGATCTAAGCGTCGGTCTCCACGAGCAGTACTTC	CSVGTDLSVGLHEQYF
TRBV4-1	few	.	TRBJ1-5	TGCGCCAGCAGCCAAGCGGGGATCGATCAGCCCCAGCATTTT	CASSQAGIDQPQHF
TRBV29-1	few	.	TRBJ1-5	TGCAGCGTTGTCGACGGGAATATGGCCCAGCATTTT	CSVVDGNMAQHF
TRBV27	.	.	TRBJ1-5	TGTGCCAGCAACCCACGCCGGGTGGGCGGTAATCAGCCCCAGCATTTT	CASNPRRVGGNQPQHF
TRBV7-9	.	.	TRBJ2-7	TGTGCCAGCAGCCCCCCAGGCTACGAGCAGTACTTC	CASSPPGYEQYF
TRBV29-1	few	.	TRBJ1-1	TGCAGCGTTGACAGGGGCGCCGGAGCTTTCTTT	CSVDRGAGAFF
TRBV18	.	TRBD1	TRBJ2-2	TGTGCCAGCTCACCCAGGCAGGGGGCGCGCACCGGGGAGCTGTTTTTT	CASSPRQGARTGELFF
TRBV5-4	.	TRBD2	TRBJ2-1	TGTGCCAGCAGCCCGGGGGGGTTGGCGGATGAGCAGTTCTTC	CASSPGGLADEQFF